This TCR beta chain was identified during a study of shared clonotypes between healthy human individuals. Source study methods: Filtering of immunoSEQ junctional sequences could not match full-length read filtering. TCRdb keeps only in-frame clones here, not all; method: immunoSEQ multiplex PCR. V and J calls plus clone size are reproduced from that table; the DNA served to infer D and trimming. The sample shows about 2.3 million clones, 80% to 95% of them seen only once. This sequence was found in a man aged 18 to 29 in good health. Some clones in this sample may be carry-over from other donors' samples. Sequencing was performed on naive CD4+ T cells from PBMCs. This sample's subset: CD45RA+ positively selected.

DNA of the CDR3: TGTGCCAGCAGTTATGGGTACAGGGGCTATGGCTACACCTTC. As protein: CASSYGYRGYGYTF. The V and J genes are TRBV6-5 and TRBJ1-2, with 7 bases that match TRBD1. Germline V lookup: CDR1 MNHEY, CDR2 SVGAGI. CDR3 size: 14 residues. V gave up 3 bases and J gave up 4 bases; unmatched junction bases: 5.